The 9 T cell receptor beta chains in this list originate from one sample, sequenced in a study of blood T cells in healthy people across ages (dated by TCRdb to the mid-2010s). The method was 5' RACE. The run used an Illumina HiSeq 2500. A second PCR of roughly 6 to 12 cycles was performed with a sample-barcoded 5' primer and a J-beta primer mix. The raw public reads went through TCRdb reprocessing: fastp at Q25, MiXCR clone calling, in-frame beta chains kept. Entries are consolidated by CDR3 protein sequence, retaining the most common genes and DNA. The sample table records about 1,000,000 distinct CDR3 sequences; under 45% of these occur just once. The ten largest clonotypes hold over 15% of the sample. The sequenced material came from blood. Receptor source: a woman aged 55-69 years in good health.

The chain's CDR3 is CASSGQGLTEAFF. The DNA for the CDR3 is TGTGCCAGCAGCGGACAGGGTCTTACTGAAGCTTTCTTT. The gene calls are TRBV2 and TRBJ1-1; 8 nucleotides align to TRBD1. The CDR3 has 13 residues. CDR1 is SNHLY and CDR2 is FYNNEI in the germline V gene. With V trimmed by 6 bases and J by 5 bases, 5 bases remained unmatched.

The rearrangement uses TRBV7-9 and TRBJ2-5, with 10 bases fitting TRBD2. Germline-derived CDR1 and CDR2 are SEHNR and FQNEAQ (reference sequence). The CDR3 runs to 18 residues. V gave up 1 base and J gave up 4 bases; unmatched junction bases: 12. The CDR3 reads CASSLVAAVAGGGETQYF. DNA for the CDR3: TGTGCCAGCAGCTTAGTCGCGGCCGTAGCGGGAGGAGGAGAGACCCAGTACTTC.

This clonotype showed up just a few times. This chain links TRBV5-1 with TRBJ2-6; D gene uncertain. CDR1 SGHRS and CDR2 YFSETQ come from the germline V gene. The CDR3 totals 15 residues. Trimming shortened V by 1 base and J by 0 bases, and 5 bases separated the two germline ends. CDR3 protein: CASSLQVSGANVLTF. CDR3 sequence (DNA): TGCGCCAGCAGCTTGCAAGTCTCTGGGGCCAACGTCCTGACTTTC. The entire variable domain, with the rest obtained from reference TRBV5-1 and TRBJ2-6, is as follows: KAGVTQTPRYLIKTRGQQVTLSCSPISGHRSVSWYQQTPGQGLQFLFEYFSETQRNKGNFPGRFSGRQFSNSRSEMNVSTLELGDSALYLCASSLQVSGANVLTFGAGSRLTVL.

This clonotype was found many times. The chain has TRBV3-1 and TRBJ1-5; D may be TRBD1 (6 bases). Germline CDR1 reads LGHDT; CDR2 reads YNNKEL (reference sequence). CDR3 length equals 13 residues. Trimming took off 4 bases at V and 2 bases at J, with 6 bases between the two ends. The CDR3 loop is CASSPGGNQPQHF. The CDR3 nucleotides read TGTGCCAGCAGCCCAGGGGGCAATCAGCCCCAGCATTTT.

The chain links TRBV7-8 to TRBJ2-5; the match to TRBD2 covers 11 bases. Trimming cost V 6 bases and J 4 bases; bases outside gene matches: 19. The CDR3 spans 19 residues. Germline CDR1 reads SGHVS; CDR2 reads FQNEAQ. The CDR3 protein is CASRYTGTSGPNWAETQYF. The DNA for the CDR3 is TGTGCCAGCAGATATACCGGGACTAGCGGCCCCAATTGGGCAGAGACCCAGTACTTC.

The chain carries TRBV4-2 and TRBJ2-3; D unresolved. CDR3 length: 14 residues. V shed 0 bases and J shed 8 bases, with 12 bases lying between them. Looked up from germline, CDR1 is LGHNA and CDR2 is YNFKEQ. CDR3 sequence: CASSQDSVLGTQYF. In nucleotides, the CDR3 is TGTGCCAGCAGCCAAGATTCCGTCCTGGGTACGCAGTATTTT.

This clonotype turned up a few times. The chain couples TRBV27 to TRBJ2-1; D not certain. The CDR3 runs 13 residues. Germline-derived CDR1 and CDR2 are MNHEY and SMNVEV (reference sequence). V dropped 5 bases and J dropped 2 bases, with 7 bases sitting between them. The CDR3 DNA is TGTGCCAGCAGTCCTCAGGCCTACAATGAGCAGTTCTTC. Its translation is CASSPQAYNEQFF.

This clonotype was counted a few times. The genes are TRBV7-9 and TRBJ2-3, with 7 bases aligning to TRBD2. The CDR3 length is 17 residues. Germline V gene sequence: CDR1 SEHNR, CDR2 FQNEAQ (reference sequence). J gave up 0 bases and V 3 bases, and 9 bases lay outside the gene matches. The CDR3: CASSFPQTSESTDTQYF. The CDR3 DNA follows: TGTGCCAGCAGCTTTCCCCAAACTAGCGAAAGCACAGATACGCAGTATTTT. Variable domain in full (rest from reference TRBV7-9 and TRBJ2-3): DTGVSQNPRHKITKRGQNVTFRCDPISEHNRLYWYRQTLGQGPEFLTYFQNEAQLEKSRLLSDRFSAERPKGSFSTLEIQRTEQGDSAMYLCASSFPQTSESTDTQYFGPGTRLTVL.

CDR3 sequence: CAISEMTKGVSGYTF. The CDR3 DNA is TGTGCCATCAGTGAAATGACAAAGGGGGTCAGTGGCTACACCTTC. The gene calls are TRBV10-3 and TRBJ1-2; D may be TRBD1 (6 bases). This CDR3 is 15 amino acids long. From germline, CDR1 is ENHRY and CDR2 SYGVKD. The ends were cut back, 3 bases at V and 7 bases at J, with 18 bases in the middle.